These 7 T cell receptor beta chains came from one sample sequenced in a study of spatial heterogeneity in lung cancer. TCRdb passed the 5' RACE reads through MiXCR, listing each CDR3 protein once. The sample lists about 110,000 distinct CDR3 sequences; roughly a tenth were seen once. Time point noted: blood at routine non-recurrence follow-up after resection. This specimen consisted of PBMCs, obtained at follow-up. These receptors were obtained from a female donor with early-stage non-small cell lung cancer.

This clonotype was picked up many times. The genes are TRBV29-1 and TRBJ2-3, with D tentatively TRBD2 (6 bases). This CDR3 contains 12 residues. The germline gives CDR1 SQVTM, CDR2 ANQGSEA. V gave up 7 bases and J gave up 2 bases, with 10 bases separating them. The CDR3 reads CSAWDSTDTQYF. CDR3 nucleotide sequence: TGCAGCGCCTGGGACTCCACAGATACGCAGTATTTT.

This chain connects TRBV12-3 or TRBV12-4 to TRBJ1-2; D is perhaps TRBD1 (6 bases). This CDR3 region has 16 residues. The V end was cut by 6 bases, the J end by 6 bases, with 23 bases between. CDR3 coding DNA: TGTGCCAGCAGCCTGGGGGCGGGACACTGGGGGAATGGCTACACCTTC. Translated, it gives CASSLGAGHWGNGYTF.

This clonotype was detected only a few times. The V call is TRBV5-5, the J call TRBJ2-7, with no clear D. CDR3 size: 14 residues. Trimming took 3 bases from V and 2 from J, leaving 12 bases between them. Germline V CDR1 and CDR2: SGHKS, YYEKEE (reference sequence). CDR3: CASSSRTFTYEQYF. The CDR3 coding sequence is TGTGCCAGCAGCTCTCGGACGTTTACCTACGAGCAGTACTTC.

The chain links TRBV28 to TRBJ2-6; TRBD1 matches 11 bases. The CDR3 has 17 amino acids. Germline-derived CDR1 and CDR2 are MDHEN and SYDVKM. With 5 bases clipped from V and 2 bases from J, the junction kept 5 bases outside the gene matches. The CDR3: CASSGPGQGAGANVLTF. The CDR3 coding sequence is TGTGCCAGCAGTGGACCGGGACAGGGGGCTGGGGCCAACGTCCTGACTTTC.

This clonotype occurred a few times. CDR3 nucleotides: TGCAGTGCTAGAATTCTTCTAGCGGTTTCCTACGAGCAGTACGTC. This encodes CSARILLAVSYEQYV. This rearrangement joins TRBV20-1 to TRBJ2-7, with 7 bases fitting TRBD2. J gave up 1 base and V 2 bases, and 8 bases lay outside the gene matches. Germline values: CDR1 DFQATT, CDR2 SNEGSKA (reference sequence). There are 15 residues in the CDR3.

There are a few counts of this clonotype. Here the CDR3 DNA reads TGTGCCAGCAGAGACCCTAGCGGGAGGGATTACAATGAGCAGTTCTTC. It yields the protein CASRDPSGRDYNEQFF. The chain combines TRBV27 with TRBJ2-1, with 12 bases lining up with TRBD2. After removal of 6 bases from V and 4 bases from J, the junction contained 7 bases not matched to a gene. The CDR3 sequence is 16 residues long. Germline CDR1 is MNHEY and CDR2 is SMNVEV (reference sequence).

This clonotype was seen many times. V gene TRBV5-4 combines with J gene TRBJ1-5, with 7 bases matching TRBD1. Germline V gene data show CDR1 as SGHNT and CDR2 as YYREEE (reference sequence). The V and J ends lost 3 bases and 6 bases, in that order; junction bases with no gene match: 3. The CDR3 is 13 residues long. The CDR3 is CASSSQGTQPQHF. The CDR3 DNA reads as TGTGCCAGCAGCTCACAGGGGACTCAGCCCCAGCATTTT.